What follows describes a single T cell receptor beta chain. Its antigen is not known. The sample originates from a study of siplizumab effects on memory and regulatory T cells. Study-wide findings and caveats: Memory cells seemed less diverse than naive T cells, which also seemed major contributors to the alloresponse. Researchers could map only a minor fraction of alloreactive clones to unstimulated subsets.

Trimming took 3 bases from V and 4 from J; bases not matched to a gene: 10. The V gene's germline CDR1 is SGDLS and CDR2 YYNGEE. The CDR3 covers 15 residues. Sequencing was performed with immunoSEQ multiplex PCR; in TCRdb, only in-frame clones are kept and a portion is missing. The table includes fewer than 100,000 clones, 95% detected once. The sequence was obtained from a human donor in good health. Material for sequencing was CD8+ T cells sorted from blood. The chain joins TRBV9 to TRBJ2-7, with 7 bases that match TRBD1. The CDR3 reads CASSAYQGGVYEQYF. The CDR3 DNA reads TGTGCCAGCAGCGCATACCAAGGGGGCGTGTACGAGCAGTACTTC.